These 28 T cell receptor beta chains were all obtained from the same sample, sequenced in a study of identical twins. TCRdb independently ran MiXCR on the 5' RACE reads; one entry per CDR3 protein. The sample includes over 250,000 distinct CDR3 sequences, roughly 9.7% of them seen just once. Separately, the same data were catalogued under a study of yellow fever vaccine responses in identical twins.

Sequencing used CD8+ T cells sorted from blood. These receptors all stem from a woman aged 18-29 years in good health.

The sample holds a few counts of this clonotype. This rearrangement joins TRBV20-1 to TRBJ1-6; a weak D match, TRBD1 (5 bases). V lost 5 bases to trimming and J lost 9 bases, with 23 bases between them. The CDR3 contains 16 residues. Germline V gene data show CDR1 as DFQATT and CDR2 as SNEGSKA (reference sequence). CDR3 sequence reads: CSAYSIPGSGASPLHF. For the CDR3, the DNA is TGCAGTGCTTACTCTATTCCGGGATCTGGGGCTTCACCCCTCCACTTT.

A few counts support this clonotype. The rearrangement links TRBV9 to TRBJ2-7; D is unresolved. Trimming left V 3 bases short and J 2 bases short, with 12 bases between. Germline CDR1 reads SGDLS; CDR2 reads YYNGEE. This CDR3 comprises 14 residues. CDR3 nucleotides: TGTGCCAGCAGCGCGGACGGCTGGACCTACGAGCAGTACTTC. This sequence encodes CASSADGWTYEQYF.

Ten or more counts support this clonotype. This rearrangement joins TRBV12-3 or TRBV12-4 to TRBJ2-3, with 7 positions matching TRBD2. CDR3 size: 17 residues. With 5 bases clipped from V and 2 bases from J, the junction kept 13 bases outside the gene matches. DNA for the CDR3: TGTGCCAGCAGTCGAAGCGGGACCCCCGTGACCACAGATACGCAGTATTTT. It yields the protein CASSRSGTPVTTDTQYF.

This clonotype was observed a few times. This sequence joins TRBV6-5 and TRBJ1-6; TRBD1 aligns across 9 bases. Trimming cost V 0 bases and J 6 bases; bases outside gene matches: 3. In germline, CDR1 is MNHEY, CDR2 SVGAGI. The CDR3 is made up of 16 amino acids. The CDR3 loop is CASSYSVGQGNSPLHF. CDR3 nucleotides: TGTGCCAGCAGTTACTCGGTGGGACAGGGTAATTCACCCCTCCACTTT.

Ten or more counts support this clonotype. The CDR3 DNA follows: TGTGCCAGCAGCCAAGCAAGGGACGGCTCCTACGAGCAGTACTTC. It is translated as CASSQARDGSYEQYF. The genes are TRBV7-9 and TRBJ2-7; D may correspond to TRBD1 or TRBD2 (5 bases each). The CDR3 sequence is 15 residues long. Trimming pared 5 bases from V and 0 bases from J, leaving 14 bases between. Looked up from germline, CDR1 is SEHNR and CDR2 is FQNEAQ (reference sequence).

Many counts were recorded for this clonotype. The rearrangement joins TRBV20-1 to TRBJ2-7; no clear D gene. Germline assignment: CDR1 DFQATT and CDR2 SNEGSKA (reference sequence). Trimming stripped 6 bases from V and 0 bases from J, with 15 bases between. CDR3 length equals 14 residues. The CDR3 sequence is CSAPASRNSYEQYF. The CDR3 bases are TGCAGTGCCCCAGCTAGTCGGAACTCCTACGAGCAGTACTTC.

This clonotype has a count of ten or more. The chain uses TRBV29-1 and TRBJ1-1; D remains ambiguous. The CDR3 is 12 residues long. Trimming stripped 2 bases from V and 6 bases from J, with 10 bases between. Germline V gene sequence: CDR1 SQVTM, CDR2 ANQGSEA. The CDR3 bases are TGCAGCGTTGAATTATTAGGGCCTGAAGCTTTCTTT. It specifies CSVELLGPEAFF.

This clonotype has only a few counts. Written as DNA, the CDR3 is TGTGCCAGCAGCTTAGTTAAAGAGACCCAGTACTTC. Amino acids: CASSLVKETQYF. The rearrangement links TRBV11-2 to TRBJ2-5; no clear D. CDR1 SGHAT and CDR2 FQNNGV come from the germline V gene. V was pared by 1 base and J by 3 bases, with 3 bases between. There are 12 residues in the CDR3. The whole variable domain, remainder taken from reference TRBV11-2 and TRBJ2-5, is EAGVAQSPRYKIIEKRQSVAFWCNPISGHATLYWYQQILGQGPKLLIQFQNNGVVDDSQLPKDRFSAERLKGVDSTLKIQPAKLEDSAVYLCASSLVKETQYFGPGTRLLVL.

This clonotype was detected once. Given a much more abundant clone one base away, this may be a read error. The chain recombines TRBV7-9 with TRBJ2-3; a weak D match, TRBD2 (5 bases). This CDR3 has 14 residues. CDR1 and CDR2 (germline): SEHNR, FQNEAQ (reference sequence). Trimming took off 5 bases at V and 4 bases at J, with 13 bases between the two ends. The CDR3 DNA follows: TGTGCCAGCAGCCCACCGGGGAAGCCAGATACGCAGTATTTT. Amino acids: CASSPPGKPDTQYF.

With respect to this clonotype: At one of its ends the junction is not consistent with the germline gene, which may arise from a read error. The V gene is TRBV7-6, the J gene TRBJ2-2; perhaps TRBD2 as D (6 bases). The length of the CDR3 is 14 residues. The germline CDR1 and CDR2 sequences are SGHVS and FNYEAQ. The CDR3 region is CASTLGGRTGELFF. In DNA form, the CDR3 reads TGTGCCAGCACCTTAGGAGGGAGGACCGGGGAGCTGTTTTTT.

In its sample, this clonotype was seen many times. This sequence joins TRBV7-8 and TRBJ2-4; 7 bases match TRBD1. The CDR3 loop spans 18 amino acids. V lost 5 bases and J lost 6; bases outside the gene matches: 19. Germline V lookup: CDR1 SGHVS, CDR2 FQNEAQ. CDR3 in DNA: TGTGCCAGCAGCCCAACTTCGTTCCCGACAGGGCCGGGAAACATTCAGTACTTC. Encoded protein: CASSPTSFPTGPGNIQYF.

This clonotype has only a few counts. The CDR3 region is CASSFLGGTYEQYF. The CDR3, as DNA: TGTGCCAGCAGCTTTTTAGGGGGGACCTACGAGCAGTACTTC. The chain recombines TRBV7-2 with TRBJ2-7; D may be TRBD1 or TRBD2 (6 bases each). This CDR3 comprises 14 residues. V was trimmed by 3 bases and J by 2 bases, leaving 11 bases between them. Per the germline V gene, CDR1 is SGHTA and CDR2 is FQGNSA.

The chain joins TRBV28 to TRBJ2-7; 7 bases fit TRBD1. The V gene's germline CDR1 is MDHEN and CDR2 SYDVKM. Germline trimming cut 5 bases from V and 2 bases from J; bases unmatched to any gene: 9. The CDR3 totals 15 residues. Here the CDR3 DNA reads TGTGCCAGCAGTACACGTGGGACAGCTACCTACGAGCAGTACTTC. Its protein is CASSTRGTATYEQYF.

This clonotype was seen repeatedly, ten times or more. The rearrangement links TRBV20-1 to TRBJ2-3; D possibly matches TRBD1 or TRBD2 (7 bases each). Germline V CDR1 and CDR2: DFQATT, SNEGSKA (reference sequence). The CDR3 contains 15 residues. V was clipped by 6 bases and J by 0 bases, with 16 bases between them. CDR3 in amino acids: CSAQGGGTSTDTQYF. In DNA, the CDR3 is TGCAGTGCCCAGGGGGGGGGAACTAGCACAGATACGCAGTATTTT.

The chain combines TRBV25-1 with TRBJ2-1; maybe TRBD2 (7 bases). The CDR3 has 10 residues. V was pared by 10 bases and J by 9 bases, with 10 bases between. Germline lookup yields CDR1 MGHDK and CDR2 SYGVNS. The CDR3 here is CATGGGEQFF. The CDR3 coding sequence is TGTGCCACGGGGGGCGGTGAGCAGTTCTTC. Complete variable domain (other parts from reference TRBV25-1 and TRBJ2-1): EADIYQTPRYLVIGTGKKITLECSQTMGHDKMYWYQQDPGMELHLIHYSYGVNSTEKGDLSSESTVSRIRTEHFPLTLESARPSHTSQYLCATGGGEQFFGPGTRLTVL.

J is TRBJ2-3 and V is TRBV6-4; D is possibly TRBD1 or TRBD2 (5 bases each). CDR3 length equals 14 residues. V lost 9 bases and J lost 6, with 19 bases in between. Germline lookup yields CDR1 MRHNA and CDR2 SNTAGT. This chain's CDR3 is CASKPGMEADTQYF. The CDR3 DNA follows: TGTGCCAGTAAACCAGGGATGGAGGCGGATACGCAGTATTTT.

V and J are TRBV6-1 and TRBJ2-7; possibly TRBD2 for D (5 bases). Germline V CDR1 and CDR2: MNHNS, SASEGT. The germline V and J ends were trimmed by 8 bases and 2 bases, with 13 bases remaining between them. This CDR3 has 13 amino acids. CDR3 nucleotide sequence: TGTGCCAGCGGAGGTCCCGGCCCCTACGAGCAGTACTTC. This codes for CASGGPGPYEQYF.

This clonotype has just a few counts. The genes are TRBV27 and TRBJ2-7, with D maybe TRBD1 (5 bases). V lost 5 bases, J lost 9 bases, and 17 bases lay in between. Germline CDR1 is MNHEY and CDR2 is SMNVEV (reference sequence). This CDR3 has 13 amino acids. CDR3 nucleotide sequence: TGTGCCAGCAGTGCTTCAATAACAGGCCTGCAGTACTTC. As protein: CASSASITGLQYF.

This clonotype was recorded at least ten times. The rearrangement links TRBV29-1 to TRBJ2-2, with 10 nucleotides matching TRBD2. With 4 bases clipped from V and 7 bases from J, the junction kept 6 bases outside the gene matches. CDR3 length equals 14 residues. Germline values: CDR1 SQVTM, CDR2 ANQGSEA. In DNA, the CDR3 is TGCAGCGTTGTGACTAGCGGGTTTTTCGGGGAGCTGTTTTTT. It codes for CSVVTSGFFGELFF.

This clonotype was counted only a few times. This chain connects TRBV7-8 to TRBJ2-4; D remains ambiguous. Deletions cut 4 bases from V and 0 bases from J, with 16 bases between. This CDR3 spans 17 amino acids. Germline V lookup: CDR1 SGHVS, CDR2 FQNEAQ. DNA for the CDR3: TGTGCCAGCAGCTCCACCCCCCAAGTCATAGCCAAAAACATTCAGTACTTC. Translation gives CASSSTPQVIAKNIQYF.

This clonotype was detected ten times or more. The chain is built from TRBV10-3 and TRBJ2-7; either TRBD1 or TRBD2 may supply D (5 bases each). The V gene lost 4 bases and the J gene lost 0 bases, with 13 bases spanning the gap. The germline CDR1 and CDR2 sequences are ENHRY and SYGVKD. The CDR3 spans 15 residues. CDR3 region: CAISGGTDSSYEQYF. The CDR3 DNA reads as TGTGCCATCAGTGGGGGGACCGATAGCTCCTACGAGCAGTACTTC.

This clonotype was seen repeatedly, ten times or more. This chain connects TRBV12-3 or TRBV12-4 to TRBJ2-1; perhaps TRBD1 as D (6 bases). The length of the CDR3 is 14 residues. The V gene lost 5 bases and the J gene lost 4 bases, with 12 bases spanning the gap. CDR3 residues: CASSPGTLYNEQFF. CDR3 DNA: TGTGCCAGCAGTCCCGGGACACTTTACAATGAGCAGTTCTTC.

In its sample, this clonotype was seen a few times. V usage is TRBV7-9 and J usage is TRBJ2-1, with D unresolved. Germline values: CDR1 SEHNR, CDR2 FQNEAQ (reference sequence). This CDR3 has 11 residues. Trimming removed 3 bases from V and 8 bases from J, with 5 bases in between. CDR3 sequence: CASSFKDEQFF. In DNA form, the CDR3 reads TGTGCCAGCAGCTTTAAGGATGAGCAGTTCTTC. Complete variable domain (other parts from reference TRBV7-9 and TRBJ2-1): DTGVSQNPRHKITKRGQNVTFRCDPISEHNRLYWYRQTLGQGPEFLTYFQNEAQLEKSRLLSDRFSAERPKGSFSTLEIQRTEQGDSAMYLCASSFKDEQFFGPGTRLTVL.

CDR3 sequence: CASSRVQGALYNEQFF. The CDR3 bases are TGCGCCAGCAGCCGGGTTCAGGGCGCACTATATAATGAGCAGTTCTTC. The gene calls are TRBV4-3 and TRBJ2-1; tentative D call: TRBD1 (5 bases). Trimming removed 4 bases from V and 7 bases from J, with 20 bases in between. The CDR3 has 16 residues. Germline lookup yields CDR1 LGHNA and CDR2 YSLEER.

Remarks on this clonotype: A much larger clone is a single base away; this may be a read error. The CDR3 region is CASTLHLNPGSSYEQYF. CDR3 in DNA: TGTGCCAGCACCCTTCACCTGAACCCGGGGAGCTCCTACGAGCAGTACTTC. V usage is TRBV9 and J usage is TRBJ2-7; weak D call: TRBD2 (5 bases). The CDR3 has 17 residues. From germline, CDR1 is SGDLS and CDR2 YYNGEE. Trimming shortened V by 6 bases and J by 0 bases, and 22 bases separated the two germline ends.

This clonotype was recorded a few times. This sequence joins TRBV4-1 and TRBJ2-4; D remains unclear. The V end lost 4 bases, the J end lost 7 bases, and 17 bases lay between the germline ends. CDR1 is MGHRA, CDR2 YSYEKL, per germline. CDR3 length: 15 residues. The CDR3 is CASSLPAPSPNIQYF. The CDR3 DNA reads as TGCGCCAGCAGCCTCCCCGCTCCGTCCCCGAACATTCAGTACTTC.

This clonotype was seen a few times. This chain joins TRBV7-9 and TRBJ2-7; 11 bases are shared with TRBD1. There are 15 residues in the CDR3. Germline V gene sequence: CDR1 SEHNR, CDR2 FQNEAQ (reference sequence). The J segment lost 5 bases and the V segment lost 3 bases, leaving 6 bases of the junction unmatched. The CDR3 DNA sequence: TGTGCCAGCAGCTTCCCGGGGACAGGGGGACACGAGCAGTACTTC. Translation gives CASSFPGTGGHEQYF.

This clonotype was found a few times. The rearrangement uses TRBV3-1 and TRBJ2-7; D might be TRBD2 (5 bases). Germline CDR1 LGHDT, CDR2 YNNKEL (reference sequence). The V end was cut by 4 bases, the J end by 2 bases, with 9 bases between. The CDR3 length is 13 residues. The CDR3 sequence: CASSPIAPYEQYF. The CDR3 DNA sequence: TGTGCCAGCAGCCCGATAGCGCCCTACGAGCAGTACTTC.